The clone carrying this T cell receptor beta chain was counted between two and nine times. Its matching antigen is unknown. Relative to the germline gene, one junction end is altered; a read error may explain this. The germline V gene encodes CDR1 SGHRS and CDR2 YFSETQ. The CDR3 is made up of 14 amino acids. The data were obtained in a study of T-cell memory formation after mild COVID-19. Study details: Largely, TCR clusters stayed within a single donor.

One entry per CDR3 protein, called by TCRdb with MiXCR from the 5' RACE reads. The repertoire has fewer than 300,000 distinct CDR3 sequences, 15% to 20% of them found once; the top ten carry 20% to 25%. Whole-study results and caveats: What remained unconfirmed was the SARS-CoV-2 specificity of second-wave clones peaking on day 37. Day 15 to 85 contracting clones showed balanced CD4/CD8; day 15 to 37 expanders favored CD4+. Researchers report contracting CD4+ clones mostly in CM and EM, with CD8+ clones in EMRA.

The rearrangement joins TRBV5-1 to TRBJ2-7; TRBD2 agrees at 7 bases. The sequenced sample consisted of PBMCs or a T cell subset sorted from them (not recorded which). The receptor was isolated from a man aged 18 to 30 who had mild COVID-19 (a few samples of this study predate the infection). Cell type and time point are not known. CDR3: CASSFTAGSSEQYF. The CDR3 nucleotides are TGCGCCAGCAGCTTTACAGCGGGGTCCTCCGAGCAGTACTTC.